This entry is about one T cell receptor beta chain. Antigen: not known. A much larger clone lies one base from this, so it may be a read error. The data were obtained in a study of tumor-infiltrating lymphocytes in primary liver carcinoma. In the study overall: Patients were both men and women, whose ages ran from 30 to 69 years. All lesions had stage T1-T3 N0M0 and roughly 4.2 to 10 cm widths. Sample yields of productive TCRbeta reads, ranging from roughly 3.65 to 7.13 million, were similar across tissue types.

V lost 1 base, J lost 6 bases, and 12 bases lay in between. The CDR3 covers 13 residues. The germline V gene has CDR1 SQVTM and CDR2 ANQGSEA. Unsorted whole blood served as the source of blood RNA, and germline DNA was extracted as well. cDNA specific to TCR beta was made from roughly 500 ng of total RNA, with a constant-region primer employed for priming. Amplification in three nested multiplex PCR rounds with slightly modified ARM-PCR gave rise to TCR beta libraries. The first two PCR rounds, approximately 11 cycles each, used TRBV1-TRBV30 forward primers and a C-beta reverse primer. Each CDR3 protein is one row after TCRdb ran MiXCR on the multiplex PCR reads. The sample lists a few hundred thousand distinct CDR3 sequences; more than 55% were seen once. Overall study results and limits: For tumor-adjacent and tumor-blood pairs, overlap was less than that seen for tumor region pairs.

The sequence came from a woman aged 25 to 39 with primary liver carcinoma and hepatitis B virus infection. The sequenced sample consisted of peripheral blood. The chain carries TRBV29-1 and TRBJ1-2; D call uncertain. The CDR3 spells CSVEGPQGHGYTF. The DNA of the CDR3 is TGCAGCGTTGAAGGACCCCAAGGCCATGGCTACACCTTC.